Each of the 25 T cell receptor beta chains below was sequenced from the same sample in a study of shared clonotypes between healthy human individuals. TCRdb's table, derived via immunoSEQ multiplex PCR, lists solely in-frame clones and lacks some. The repertoire includes approximately 700,000 clones, 60% to 75% of them detected once, and 1.5% to 2% sits in the top ten. Sequencing was carried out using memory CD4+ T cells sorted from blood. Stated subset: CD45RA-negative fraction. These TCRs come from a woman in her twenties or thirties in good health.

This clone is a singleton in its sample. This chain uses TRBV7-9 with TRBJ2-5; no reliable D call. V lost 8 bases, J lost 5 bases, and 12 bases lay in between. This CDR3 has 12 amino acids. From germline, CDR1 is SEHNR and CDR2 FQNEAQ (reference sequence). CDR3 in DNA: TGTGCCAGCGGCCAACAGTGGGAGACCCAGTACTTC. Translation: CASGQQWETQYF.

The chain recombines TRBV6-6 with TRBJ2-3, with 8 bases aligning to TRBD1. Per the germline V gene, CDR1 is MNHNY and CDR2 is SVGAGI (reference sequence). Germline trimming cut 9 bases from V and 5 bases from J; bases unmatched to any gene: 13. CDR3 length equals 15 residues. CDR3 DNA: TGTGCCAGTCGTCCCCAGGGGGCGCGGAGAGATACGCAGTATTTT. As protein: CASRPQGARRDTQYF.

The rearrangement links TRBV7-3 to TRBJ2-7; the match to TRBD2 covers 9 bases. The germline V gene has CDR1 SGHTA and CDR2 FQGTGA. The length of the CDR3 is 15 residues. After removal of 4 bases from V and 5 bases from J, the junction contained 9 bases not matched to a gene. The CDR3 coding sequence is TGTGCCAGCAGCTCCCGGAGTAGCGGGAGTGACGAGCAGTACTTC. This sequence encodes CASSSRSSGSDEQYF.

The chain combines TRBV7-8 with TRBJ2-1, with D unclear. Trimming cost V 1 base and J 3 bases, with 13 bases left between them. This CDR3 contains 16 residues. Germline V gene lookup returns CDR1 SGHVS and CDR2 FQNEAQ. The CDR3 is CASSLGVLTVYNEQFF. In nucleotides, the CDR3 is TGTGCCAGCAGCTTAGGTGTGTTAACCGTCTACAATGAGCAGTTCTTC.

The chain is built from TRBV5-1 and TRBJ1-4; TRBD1 might be the D (5 bases). The CDR3 is 16 amino acids. Trimming removed 0 bases at V and 0 bases at J, with 9 bases between. Germline loops: CDR1 SGHRS, CDR2 YFSETQ. CDR3: CASSLAPGPTNEKLFF. DNA of the CDR3: TGCGCCAGCAGCTTGGCCCCGGGACCAACTAATGAAAAACTGTTTTTT.

A single count supports this clone. The chain links TRBV6-5 to TRBJ1-4; D perhaps matches TRBD1 (5 bases). Between the trimmed V and J ends, which lost 2 bases and 8 bases, there was a span of 12 bases. Germline V gene data show CDR1 as MNHEY and CDR2 as SVGAGI. CDR3 length: 14 residues. CDR3 amino acids: CASSYGRVGEKLFF. The CDR3 DNA reads as TGTGCCAGCAGTTACGGCAGGGTAGGAGAAAAACTGTTTTTT.

This clone was counted between two and nine times. The gene calls are TRBV2 and TRBJ2-3; 9 nucleotides agree with TRBD2. J gave up 0 bases and V 5 bases, and 3 bases lay outside the gene matches. CDR1 is SNHLY, CDR2 FYNNEI, per germline. CDR3 length: 15 amino acids. The CDR3 sequence is CASSRLAASTDTQYF. CDR3 DNA sequence: TGTGCCAGCAGTAGACTAGCGGCAAGCACAGATACGCAGTATTTT.

This clone was observed a handful of times. The rearrangement joins TRBV27 to TRBJ2-1, with a tentative D call TRBD2 (5 bases). This CDR3 has 14 amino acids. V was clipped by 0 bases and J by 10 bases, with 13 bases between them. Per germline, CDR1 MNHEY and CDR2 SMNVEV (reference sequence). The CDR3 region is CASSLSPRGGEQFF. CDR3 sequence (DNA): TGTGCCAGCAGTTTATCCCCCAGAGGCGGGGAGCAGTTCTTC.

This clone occurred many times. The J gene is TRBJ2-5, the V gene TRBV28; TRBD1 agrees at 7 bases. The CDR3 runs to 17 residues. V gave up 5 bases and J gave up 5 bases; unmatched junction bases: 17. The germline V gene has CDR1 MDHEN and CDR2 SYDVKM. The CDR3 DNA reads TGTGCCAGCAGTGAAACTAAGACAGGGCGTTCGTGGGAGACCCAGTACTTC. It translates to CASSETKTGRSWETQYF. Full variable domain (missing parts from reference TRBV28 and TRBJ2-5): DVKVTQSSRYLVKRTGEKVFLECVQDMDHENMFWYRQDPGLGLRLIYFSYDVKMKEKGDIPEGYSVSREKKERFSLILESASTNQTSMYLCASSETKTGRSWETQYFGPGTRLLVL.

This clone was observed once. The V call is TRBV29-1, the J call TRBJ1-2; no definite D call. The germline gives CDR1 SQVTM, CDR2 ANQGSEA. The CDR3 loop spans 12 amino acids. Between the trimmed V and J ends, which lost 7 bases and 8 bases, there was a span of 17 bases. CDR3 loop: CSGRLSRGGYTF. CDR3 in DNA: TGCAGCGGGAGACTCTCCCGAGGGGGCTACACCTTC.

The chain carries TRBV5-1 and TRBJ1-3, with D unclear. The germline V and J ends were trimmed by 0 bases and 4 bases, with 2 bases remaining between them. The CDR3 spans 12 residues. CDR1 and CDR2 (germline): SGHRS, YFSETQ. CDR3 loop: CASSLGGNTIYF. CDR3 sequence (DNA): TGCGCCAGCAGCTTGGGGGGAAACACCATATATTTT.

This clone was seen a few times. The genes are TRBV11-2 and TRBJ2-2; D remains ambiguous. V gave up 1 base and J gave up 1 base, with 10 bases separating them. The CDR3 runs 16 residues. CDR1 and CDR2 from the germline V gene are SGHAT and FQNNGV. The DNA for the CDR3 is TGTGCCAGCAGCTTAGGCGTCTCATTGAACACCGGGGAGCTGTTTTTT. Translated, it gives CASSLGVSLNTGELFF.

As regards this clone: The identical CDR3 is also encoded by other nucleotide sequences in the sample. The V call is TRBV7-2, the J call TRBJ1-1; D ambiguous. Germline-derived CDR1 and CDR2 are SGHTA and FQGNSA. Trimming pared 2 bases from V and 1 base from J, leaving 5 bases between. The CDR3 covers 13 residues. The chain's CDR3 is CASSLTRNTEAFF. CDR3 DNA sequence: TGTGCCAGCAGCTTAACACGGAACACTGAAGCTTTCTTT.

This rearrangement joins TRBV27 to TRBJ1-5; D may be TRBD1 (6 bases). V was clipped by 6 bases and J by 4 bases, with 10 bases between them. Germline lookup yields CDR1 MNHEY and CDR2 SMNVEV (reference sequence). This CDR3 is built from 13 residues. The CDR3, as DNA: TGTGCCAGCAGCGGGGGCGTAAATCAGCCCCAGCATTTT. Residues: CASSGGVNQPQHF.

V usage is TRBV30 and J usage is TRBJ1-5, with D possibly matching TRBD1 (6 bases). Germline V gene lookup returns CDR1 GTSNPN and CDR2 SVGIG (reference sequence). V lost 3 bases and J 2 bases, leaving 14 bases between the germline ends. CDR3 length equals 15 residues. In DNA form, the CDR3 reads TGTGCCTGGAGCTCGGGGGCGGGAGGCAATCAGCCCCAGCATTTT. Translating gives CAWSSGAGGNQPQHF.

This clone was detected a few times. J is TRBJ2-7 and V is TRBV7-2, with D tentatively TRBD1 (6 bases). Trimming took off 5 bases at V and 1 base at J, with 18 bases between the two ends. Germline V CDR1 and CDR2: SGHTA, FQGNSA. The CDR3 length is 16 residues. As DNA, the CDR3 is TGTGCCAGCAGCCTCATTCAGACAGGAGGATCCTACGAGCAGTACTTC. It translates to CASSLIQTGGSYEQYF.

V is TRBV6-6 and J is TRBJ2-1, with no clear D. This CDR3 has 16 amino acids. Between the trimmed V and J ends, which lost 0 bases and 0 bases, there was a span of 9 bases. In germline, CDR1 is MNHNY, CDR2 SVGAGI (reference sequence). CDR3 residues: CASSYSAKGSYNEQFF. The CDR3 nucleotides read TGTGCCAGCAGTTACTCCGCAAAGGGCTCCTACAATGAGCAGTTCTTC.

V gene TRBV25-1 combines with J gene TRBJ2-3, with D maybe TRBD2 (6 bases). The V gene lost 4 bases and the J gene lost 0 bases, with 17 bases spanning the gap. CDR3 size: 17 residues. The germline V gene has CDR1 MGHDK and CDR2 SYGVNS. CDR3 loop: CASSGATGLRSTDTQYF. DNA of the CDR3: TGTGCCAGCAGTGGGGCAACGGGACTTCGGAGCACAGATACGCAGTATTTT.

This clone was seen a few times. The chain carries TRBV7-2 and TRBJ2-7, with TRBD1 as a possible D gene (6 bases). Germline CDR1 reads SGHTA; CDR2 reads FQGNSA. V was trimmed by 1 base and J by 1 base, leaving 20 bases between them. CDR3 length: 18 amino acids. The chain's CDR3 is CASSLGQATKVLSYEQYF. For the CDR3, the DNA is TGTGCCAGCAGCTTAGGACAGGCGACGAAGGTGCTTTCCTACGAGCAGTACTTC.

About this clone itself: Different DNA sequences within this sample yield the same CDR3. CDR3 in DNA: TGTGCCAGCAGTTTAGGCGGGACGTACGAGCAGTACTTC. This gives the protein CASSLGGTYEQYF. The chain carries TRBV28 and TRBJ2-7; a possible D gene is TRBD2 (6 bases). The CDR3 runs to 13 residues. Germline loops: CDR1 MDHEN, CDR2 SYDVKM. Trimming left V 2 bases short and J 4 bases short, with 9 bases between.

This clone was recorded once. The genes are TRBV29-1 and TRBJ2-3; 13 nucleotides match TRBD2. The CDR3 totals 16 residues. Germline assignment: CDR1 SQVTM and CDR2 ANQGSEA. V shed 6 bases and J 5 bases; nucleotides not matched to a gene: 11. The CDR3 loop is CSVQERTSGRGDTQYF. CDR3 nucleotide sequence: TGCAGCGTACAGGAACGGACTAGCGGGAGAGGAGATACGCAGTATTTT.

The chain combines TRBV5-1 with TRBJ2-6; D is possibly TRBD1 (6 bases). CDR3 length: 18 residues. The V end lost 4 bases, the J end lost 4 bases, and 21 bases lay between the germline ends. CDR1 is SGHRS and CDR2 is YFSETQ in the germline V gene. The CDR3 reads CASSPPGTRGTGANVLTF. The CDR3 DNA follows: TGCGCCAGCAGCCCCCCCGGGACAAGAGGAACCGGGGCCAACGTCCTGACTTTC.

This clone was detected once. The chain uses TRBV9 and TRBJ1-2; no clear D. Trimming took 0 bases from V and 8 from J, leaving 11 bases between them. CDR1 is SGDLS, CDR2 YYNGEE, per germline. The CDR3 has 13 amino acids. CDR3 DNA: TGTGCCAGCAGCGTAGGACCCCCGGGGGGCTACACCTTC. Its protein product is CASSVGPPGGYTF. The whole variable domain, remainder taken from reference TRBV9 and TRBJ1-2, is DSGVTQTPKHLITATGQRVTLRCSPRSGDLSVYWYQQSLDQGLQFLIQYYNGEERAKGNILERFSAQQFPDLHSELNLSSLELGDSALYFCASSVGPPGGYTFGSGTRLTVV.

This chain links TRBV7-8 with TRBJ1-2; D is possibly TRBD1 (5 bases). CDR1 and CDR2 from the germline V gene are SGHVS and FQNEAQ. The CDR3 contains 12 residues. The V end lost 5 bases, the J end lost 8 bases, and 12 bases lay between the germline ends. DNA for the CDR3: TGTGCCAGCAGCGCAGGGATGGAGGGCTACACCTTC. Translating gives CASSAGMEGYTF.

Concerning this clone itself: The sample contains more than one DNA sequence encoding this CDR3. The rearrangement links TRBV20-1 to TRBJ2-7, with D unclear. This CDR3 comprises 10 residues. The V gene lost 2 bases and the J gene lost 4 bases, with 3 bases spanning the gap. CDR1 DFQATT and CDR2 SNEGSKA come from the germline V gene (reference sequence). Written as DNA, the CDR3 is TGCAGTGCTAGAAGATACGAGCAGTACTTC. This sequence encodes CSARRYEQYF.